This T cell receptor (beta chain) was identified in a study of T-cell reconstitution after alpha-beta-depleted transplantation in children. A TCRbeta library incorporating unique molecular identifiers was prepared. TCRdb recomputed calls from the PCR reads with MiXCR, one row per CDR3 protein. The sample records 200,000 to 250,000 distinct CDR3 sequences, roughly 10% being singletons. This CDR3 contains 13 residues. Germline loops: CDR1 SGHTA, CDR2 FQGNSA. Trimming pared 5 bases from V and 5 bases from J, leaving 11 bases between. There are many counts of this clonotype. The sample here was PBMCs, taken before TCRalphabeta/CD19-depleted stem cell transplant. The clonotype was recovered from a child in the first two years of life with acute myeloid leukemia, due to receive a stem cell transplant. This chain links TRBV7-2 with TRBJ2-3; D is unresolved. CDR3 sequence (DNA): TGTGCCAGCAGCCCCAACCGAAAAGATACGCAGTATTTT. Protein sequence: CASSPNRKDTQYF.